This T cell receptor (beta chain) was identified in a study of OX40 agonist ivuxolimab in advanced cancers. About the research overall: The diagnoses of dose-escalation patients were hepatocellular carcinoma, melanoma, renal cell or head and neck cancer. Study-wide results and limits: At 0.1 to 3.0 mg/kg, CD4+ and CD8+ blood T cells expanded clonally by week 6. Expanded peripheral T cell antigen specificity was not determined.

Germline lookup yields CDR1 SGHKS and CDR2 YYEKEE (reference sequence). The CDR3 spans 13 residues. Trimming removed 0 bases from V and 11 bases from J, with 9 bases in between. In the case of this clone: What it binds is not known.

The protocol was immunoSEQ multiplex PCR, while the TCRdb copy is restricted to in-frame clones and leaves out a portion. This table holds 20,000 to 25,000 clones, less than 85% found once. The gene calls are TRBV5-5 and TRBJ1-6; TRBD1 might be the D (5 bases). The sequencing here drew on CD4+ or CD8+ T cells sorted from blood, taken in a trial of the OX40 agonist ivuxolimab. This TCR derives from an adult with an advanced solid tumor such as melanoma, head and neck, liver or kidney cancer. CDR3 amino acids: CASSLGGGAPLHF. CDR3 in DNA: TGTGCCAGCAGCTTGGGCGGGGGAGCACCCCTCCACTTT.